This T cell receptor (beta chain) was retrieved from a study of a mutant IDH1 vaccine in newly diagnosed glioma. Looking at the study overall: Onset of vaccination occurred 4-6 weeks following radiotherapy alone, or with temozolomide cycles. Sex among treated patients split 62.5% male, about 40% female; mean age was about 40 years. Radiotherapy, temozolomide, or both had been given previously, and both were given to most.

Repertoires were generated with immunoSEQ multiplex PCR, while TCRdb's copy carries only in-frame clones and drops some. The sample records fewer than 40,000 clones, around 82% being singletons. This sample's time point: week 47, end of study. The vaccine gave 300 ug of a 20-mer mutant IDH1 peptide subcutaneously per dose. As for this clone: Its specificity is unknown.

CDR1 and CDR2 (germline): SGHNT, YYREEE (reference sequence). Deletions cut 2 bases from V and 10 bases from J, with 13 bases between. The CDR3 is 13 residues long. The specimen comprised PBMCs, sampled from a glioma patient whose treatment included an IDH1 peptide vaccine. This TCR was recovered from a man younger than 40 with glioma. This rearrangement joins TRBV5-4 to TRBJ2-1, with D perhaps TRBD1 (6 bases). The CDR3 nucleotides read TGTGCCAGCAGCTTCAACAGGGTGGGGGAGCAGTTCTTC. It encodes CASSFNRVGEQFF.